A selection of T cell receptor beta chains follows, all from one sample in a study of cytomegalovirus exposure and HLA in healthy donors. The assay was immunoSEQ multiplex PCR, and TCRdb's table has in-frame clones only and misses some. The sample records about 230,000 clones, around nine tenths being singletons. The sequencing input was PBMCs. These receptors were obtained from a woman between 18 and 29 years old in good health and CMV-seronegative. Both conserved end residues are part of each CDR3.

V	J	length	CDR3
TRBV9	TRBJ2-7	14	CASSAPDGAGEQYF
TRBV7-2	TRBJ2-1	14	CASSLGQGRNEQFF
TRBV5-1	TRBJ2-7	14	CASSPLDSSYEQYF
TRBV27	TRBJ2-1	16	CASSLEWTSVHNEQFF
TRBV5-4	TRBJ2-5	13	CASSFGGRETQYF
TRBV27	TRBJ1-1	18	CASSPRGTVFFMNTEAFF
TRBV7-9	TRBJ1-4	14	CASSLDTTNEKLFF
TRBV5-4	TRBJ1-3	15	CASSLEPLSGNTIYF
TRBV4-3	TRBJ2-1	17	CASSQDFSGQGYNEQFF
TRBV7-2	TRBJ2-1	16	CASSLQGQPPRNEQFF
TRBV29-1	TRBJ2-7	14	CSVEGGQGSYEQYF
TRBV7-2	TRBJ2-1	15	CASSPQRGGGNEQFF
TRBV6-6	TRBJ2-2	15	CASTLLAGGTGELFF
TRBV6-4	TRBJ1-1	13	CASSDSPGDEAFF
TRBV6-1	TRBJ1-5	13	CASCRTADQPQHF
TRBV11-2	TRBJ2-5	14	CASSSTSGRMTQYF
TRBV27	TRBJ2-7	16	CASSLSPTGKGGEQYF
TRBV5-4	TRBJ1-2	13	CASSRTGSWGYTF
TRBV5-1	TRBJ2-7	14	CASSMSSDSYEQYF
TRBV5-1	TRBJ2-5	17	CASSSGLAGGVVKTQYF
TRBV2	-	15	CASSEDRAHYNEQFF
TRBV6-1	TRBJ1-1	14	CASSEAVRSTEAFF
TRBV4-1	TRBJ2-7	14	CASSQGGVPYEQYF
TRBV6-1	TRBJ2-3	14	CASTRGGAGDTQYF
TRBV7-9	TRBJ1-2	16	CASSLAGTEHVYGYTF
TRBV4-1	TRBJ2-7	15	CASSQSSGGHYEQYF
TRBV5-1	TRBJ2-5	14	CASSLELASETQYF
TRBV6-1	TRBJ1-5	14	CASNEFAGAQPQHF
TRBV7-6	TRBJ1-1	14	CASTQTGASTEAFF
TRBV15	TRBJ2-7	14	CATSRDNGRGEQCF
TRBV5-1	TRBJ2-1	15	CASSPGQAGAGEQFF
TRBV15	TRBJ2-3	15	CATSTGTSGSTTQYF
TRBV7-9	TRBJ1-3	14	CATPTGGSGNTIYF
TRBV7-2	TRBJ2-3	18	CASSLFWGSGIAKDTQYF
TRBV6-4	TRBJ2-3	16	CASSKSGTGAGDTQYF
TRBV28	TRBJ1-1	23	CASSYRLKSDSLRARSPLREGIF
TRBV10-3	TRBJ2-4	12	CATLSGENIQYF
TRBV21-1	TRBJ1-3	16	CASSNRDRNSRNTIYF
TRBV5-1	-	14	CASSLPGTSDEQYF
TRBV5-8	TRBJ1-6	15	CASSLDTGGDSPLHF
TRBV10-1	TRBJ2-4	18	CASLFRQGIQGAKNSQYF
TRBV15	TRBJ1-4	15	CATSGQGWGNEKLFF
TRBV11-2	TRBJ2-7	14	CASSLARRVIEQYF
TRBV21-1	TRBJ2-1	16	CASSKVKQSSYNEQFF
TRBV7-2	TRBJ2-1	14	CASSLGSGIRREFF
TRBV18	TRBJ1-3	15	CASSTGHATGNTIYF
TRBV5-4	TRBJ2-7	14	CATTVGSGAYEQYF
TRBV18	TRBJ2-5	15	CASSPLDGGGETQYF
TRBV7-9	TRBJ1-2	11	CASSNRDGYTF
TRBV7-2	TRBJ2-5	15	CASSFSAGKVETQYF
TRBV14	TRBJ2-1	16	CASSPFGLAGYNEQFF